This is a list of T cell receptor beta chains from one sample in a study of beta chain features in type 1 diabetes. TCRdb's table, derived via immunoSEQ multiplex PCR, lists solely in-frame clones and lacks some. Counted here are around 690,000 clones, over 10% occurring once; the ten biggest clones make up 0.09% to 0.15%. Sequencing was done on a sample of naive CD4+ T cells from blood. These receptors were collected from a man aged 30 to 45 with type 1 diabetes. Each CDR3 is given with its conserved first and last residue. A D gene is named only where the DNA matches it firmly. Only some rows state a clone size, as once, few, many or a class for expanded clones.

DNA: TGCAGTGAGCGGGCATCTAGCGGGACATCCTACGAGCAGTACTTC
CDR3: CSERASSGTSYEQYF
D: TRBD2
V: TRBV29-1
J: TRBJ2-7
size: few

DNA: TGTGCCAGCAGCTCATACGGGGTAGGAACGGAGACCCAGTACTTC
CDR3: CASSSYGVGTETQYF
D: NA
V: TRBV7-2
J: TRBJ2-5
size: few

DNA: TGTGCCAGCAGCAGGGCCAGGGGGTTCAACACTGAAGCTTTCTTT
CDR3: CASSRARGFNTEAFF
D: TRBD1
V: TRBV5-4
J: TRBJ1-1
size: NA

DNA: TGCGCCAGCAGCCGGACAGGGATAGACTATGGCTACACCTTC
CDR3: CASSRTGIDYGYTF
D: TRBD1
V: TRBV5-1
J: TRBJ1-2
size: NA

DNA: TGTGCCAGCAGCCCCTCAGGAGCTCATAGCAATCAGCCCCAGCATTTT
CDR3: CASSPSGAHSNQPQHF
D: NA
V: TRBV7-9
J: TRBJ1-5
size: few

DNA: TGCGCCAGCAGCCAAGACGGGGGCAATGAGCAGTTCTTC
CDR3: CASSQDGGNEQFF
D: NA
V: TRBV4-1
J: TRBJ2-1
size: NA

DNA: TGTGCCAGCAGCGAGGGTGAAAAACTGTTTTTT
CDR3: CASSEGEKLFF
D: NA
V: TRBV9
J: TRBJ1-4
size: NA

DNA: TGTGCCAGCAGCTCTAGGAGCTCCTACGAGCAGTACTTC
CDR3: CASSSRSSYEQYF
D: NA
V: TRBV7-2
J: TRBJ2-7
size: NA

DNA: TGTGCCAGCAGCCCCGGGACAGGCCTCTACGAGCAGTACTTC
CDR3: CASSPGTGLYEQYF
D: TRBD1
V: TRBV5-8
J: TRBJ2-7
size: few

DNA: TGTGCCAGCAGCGAACAGGGAAACTATGGCTACACCTTC
CDR3: CASSEQGNYGYTF
D: NA
V: TRBV4-2
J: TRBJ1-2
size: NA

DNA: TGTGCCAGCAGCCAACCCTCCTCTGGAAACACCATATATTTT
CDR3: CASSQPSSGNTIYF
D: NA
V: TRBV4-2
J: TRBJ1-3
size: few

DNA: TGTGCCAGCAGGGAGAACAGGGGGACTAACTATGGCTACACCTTC
CDR3: CASRENRGTNYGYTF
D: TRBD1
V: TRBV6-5
J: TRBJ1-2
size: NA

DNA: TGTGCCAGCAGCTTAGAGGGTAGCTCAGAGACCCAGTACTTC
CDR3: CASSLEGSSETQYF
D: NA
V: TRBV11-3
J: TRBJ2-5
size: NA

DNA: TGCAGCGTATCCCGAAGGACACCCTACAATGAGCAGTTCTTC
CDR3: CSVSRRTPYNEQFF
D: NA
V: TRBV29-1
J: TRBJ2-1
size: few

DNA: TGTGCCAGCAGCTCCTACTCAGGGGTAACTAGGTCACCCCTCCACTTT
CDR3: CASSSYSGVTRSPLHF
D: NA
V: TRBV28
J: TRBJ1-6
size: NA

DNA: TGTGCCAGCAGCCCGGGACTAGCGGGGGCGACTAGCACAGATACGCAGTATTTT
CDR3: CASSPGLAGATSTDTQYF
D: TRBD2
V: TRBV27
J: TRBJ2-3
size: NA

DNA: TGTGCCAGCAGGGACCCCGGGACAGGATCCTACGAGCAGTACTTC
CDR3: CASRDPGTGSYEQYF
D: TRBD1
V: TRBV7-3
J: TRBJ2-7
size: few

DNA: TGTGCTAGCAGACAAAGCCTTAGCTCCTACGAGCAGTACTTC
CDR3: CASRQSLSSYEQYF
D: NA
V: TRBV7-7
J: TRBJ2-7
size: few

DNA: TGTGCCAGCAGCGTAGCAGCGACAGATACGCAGTATTTT
CDR3: CASSVAATDTQYF
D: NA
V: TRBV9
J: TRBJ2-3
size: NA